Included here is one T cell receptor (beta chain) sequence, with context. The data are from a study of blood T cell repertoires in COVID-19. The germline CDR1 and CDR2 sequences are SEHNR and FQNEAQ (reference sequence). The trim removed 5 bases at V and 6 bases at J, leaving 2 bases unmatched. This CDR3 has 14 amino acids. TCRdb's table, derived via immunoSEQ multiplex PCR, lists solely in-frame clones and lacks some. The table records 150,000 to 200,000 clones, 88% of them present only once. This chain joins TRBV7-9 and TRBJ1-5; 12 nucleotides agree with TRBD1. The source of this sequence is a woman aged 45-65 years who had recovered from COVID-19. Sample: PBMCs or T cells enriched from blood (not recorded which). For the CDR3, the DNA is TGTGCCAGCAGCCCGGGACAGGGGGCTCAGCCCCAGCATTTT. This encodes CASSPGQGAQPQHF.